This T cell receptor (beta chain) originates from a study of beta chain features in type 1 diabetes (dated by TCRdb to the late 2010s). With respect to the entire study: Mean age, gender distribution, total cell number and subset yield were not different between patients and healthy donors. A total of about 110 million sorted cells were examined across all samples, and the number of cells per subset was strongly correlated with RNA yield. Whereas all 30 or so donors provided naive and central memory subsets, regulatory and stem cell-like memory subsets were isolated from just 8 patients and about 8 healthy donors. In the study, recently diagnosed type 1 diabetes patients and matched healthy donors were compared on the TCRB repertoires of their sorted circulating CD4+ T cell subsets. Study-wide findings and limitations: Because cDNA was sequenced instead of genomic DNA, activated cells with high expression could be over-represented, although the groups did not differ in activation or CD3 levels. The naive, central memory and regulatory TCRB repertoires appeared to resemble one another more closely among patients than among healthy donors. A moderate but significant shortening of TCRB CDR3 length was observed in type 1 diabetes patients in all four CD4+ subsets. Patients with type 1 diabetes made fewer insertions and deleted more nucleotides at VDJ recombination sites, implying thymic rearrangement abnormalities. Because the HLA sub-analyses included only small numbers of individuals, any influence of HLA type on TCRB rearrangement was left unresolved. Shorter templates might have been favored by PCR, but patient and control samples were amplified and corrected together, so both groups would have been affected equally by any skew.

Its CDR3 holds 17 amino acids, cysteine through phenylalanine. The read is trimmed to its CDR3 DNA, 51 bases read in frame from base 1. V is pruned by 4 bases and J by 5 bases, leaving 16 bases of the junction without a gene match. The germline V gene gives CDR1 as SQVTM and CDR2 as ANQGSEA. The High Capacity cDNA Reverse Transcription Kit was used to reverse transcribe all of the isolated RNA, meaning that expressed TCRB transcripts were what got sequenced. Deep immunoSEQ sequencing was applied to naive, central memory and regulatory T cell samples, giving an average of roughly 3.3 million total reads per sample. Sorted cells were lysed in RLT buffer, and RNA was extracted using DNase-treated RNeasy Micro or Mini kits according to cell number. To prevent cross-contamination, each cell subset was processed individually, whereas patient and healthy donor samples were processed jointly. Using the immunoSEQ multiplex PCR, TCRB sequences were amplified from cDNA into 87-bp fragments spanning the CDR3 region. The amplicons were sequenced using the Illumina HiSeq platform. The paper's data handling went like this. PCR bias was computationally corrected using synthetic template baselines, reads within Hamming distance 2 were collapsed, and singletons that could not be merged were discarded. Reads were aligned to IMGT to assign V, D and J genes, CDR3 length, and insertions or deletions at six rearrangement sites. Clonotype counts were normalized to sorted cell number within each subset before computing true diversity and Gini coefficients with the tcR R package. Repertoire sharing was quantified using the overlap coefficient calculated on TCRB nucleotide sequences. Out-of-frame TCRB sequences from naive cells were analyzed as a proxy for the pre-selection repertoire. Drawn from immuneACCESS, this table holds only the in-frame rearrangements with V and J called that TCRdb kept. Clones are partly lost; checked studies trace under half to an unresolved V gene and leave the rest unexplained. V and J calls and clone size are given by that table; D and trimming were obtained from the DNA. The sample has more than 250,000 clones on record, approximately 25% of them singletons. The ten top clones hold around 0.011% of the sample.

Each donor gave one peripheral blood draw, about 110 mL on average, collected into heparinised tubes. A BD FACSAria II and a panel including CD45RO, CCR7, CD25, CD127, CD95 and CD27 were used to sort naive, central memory, regulatory and stem cell-like memory CD4+ T cells. A purity above 98% was achieved for all sorted populations. PBMCs were isolated right away by Lymphoprep density gradient centrifugation and were stained directly, without culture. So that batch effects would be minimized, each experiment stained and sorted samples in pairs, pairing one healthy donor with one patient. This clone has just a few counts. Its cognate antigen has yet to be identified. There are no base qualities to consult, and no much larger clone falls within one base.

The V and J segments used are TRBV29-1 and TRBJ1-2, with 10 bases matching TRBD1. The receptor comes from a woman younger than 45 with type 1 diabetes. Sequences were obtained from naive CD4+ T cells from blood. The sample's cell subset or site label, decoded: true naive CD4+ T cells. The nucleotide sequence reads as follows: TGCAGCGTTGGCGGAGAGACCGGACAGGGGGTCCCTTATGGCTACACCTTC. Its product reads: CSVGGETGQGVPYGYTF.